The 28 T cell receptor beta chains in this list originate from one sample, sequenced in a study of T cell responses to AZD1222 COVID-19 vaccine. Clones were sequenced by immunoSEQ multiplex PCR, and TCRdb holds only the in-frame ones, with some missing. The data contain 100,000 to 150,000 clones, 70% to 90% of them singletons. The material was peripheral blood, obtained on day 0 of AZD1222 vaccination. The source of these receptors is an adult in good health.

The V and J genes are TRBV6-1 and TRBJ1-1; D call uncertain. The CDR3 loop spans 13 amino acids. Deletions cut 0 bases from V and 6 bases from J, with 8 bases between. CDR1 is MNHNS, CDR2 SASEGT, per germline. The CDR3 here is CASSEARRSEAFF. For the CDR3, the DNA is TGTGCCAGCAGTGAAGCGAGGAGGTCTGAAGCTTTCTTT.

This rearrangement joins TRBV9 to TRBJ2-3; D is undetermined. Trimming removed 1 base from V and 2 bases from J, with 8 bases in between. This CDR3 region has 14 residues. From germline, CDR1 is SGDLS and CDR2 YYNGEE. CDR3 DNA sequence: TGTGCCAGCAGCGTATTTAGCATCACAGATACGCAGTATTTT. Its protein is CASSVFSITDTQYF.

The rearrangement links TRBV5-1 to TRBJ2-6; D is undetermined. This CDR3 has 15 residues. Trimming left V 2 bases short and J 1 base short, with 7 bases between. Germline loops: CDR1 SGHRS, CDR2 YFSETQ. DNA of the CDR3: TGCGCCAGCAGCTTACTTCCTTCTGGGGCCAACGTCCTGACTTTC. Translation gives CASSLLPSGANVLTF.

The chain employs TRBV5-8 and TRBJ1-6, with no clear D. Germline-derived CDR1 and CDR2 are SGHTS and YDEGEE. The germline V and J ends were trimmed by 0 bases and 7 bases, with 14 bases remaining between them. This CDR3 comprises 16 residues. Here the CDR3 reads CASSLGYERTNSPLHF. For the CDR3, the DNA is TGTGCCAGCAGCTTGGGCTATGAAAGGACGAATTCACCCCTCCACTTT. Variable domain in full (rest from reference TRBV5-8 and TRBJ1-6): EAGVTQSPTHLIKTRGQQATLRCSPISGHTSVYWYQQALGLGLQFLLWYDEGEERNRGNFPPRFSGRQFPNYSSELNVNALELEDSALYLCASSLGYERTNSPLHFGNGTRLTVT.

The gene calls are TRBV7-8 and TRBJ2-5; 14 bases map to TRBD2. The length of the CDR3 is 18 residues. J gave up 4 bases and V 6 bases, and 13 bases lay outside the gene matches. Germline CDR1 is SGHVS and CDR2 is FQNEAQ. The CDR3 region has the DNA TGTGCCAGCAGAAGGGGACTAGCGGGAGTTATAGAGGGAGAGACCCAGTACTTC. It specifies CASRRGLAGVIEGETQYF.

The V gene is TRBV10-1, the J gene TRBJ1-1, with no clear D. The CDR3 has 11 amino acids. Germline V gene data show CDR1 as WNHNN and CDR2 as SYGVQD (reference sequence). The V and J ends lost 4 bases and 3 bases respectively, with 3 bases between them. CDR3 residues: CASSGDTEAFF. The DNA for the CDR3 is TGCGCCAGCAGTGGGGACACTGAAGCTTTCTTT.

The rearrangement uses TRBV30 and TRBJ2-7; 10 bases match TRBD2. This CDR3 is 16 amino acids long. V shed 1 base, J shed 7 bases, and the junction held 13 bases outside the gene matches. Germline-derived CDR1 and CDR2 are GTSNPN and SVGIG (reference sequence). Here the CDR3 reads CAWSAYAGTSDEEQYF. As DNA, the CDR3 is TGTGCCTGGAGTGCCTACGCCGGGACTAGCGATGAGGAGCAGTACTTC.

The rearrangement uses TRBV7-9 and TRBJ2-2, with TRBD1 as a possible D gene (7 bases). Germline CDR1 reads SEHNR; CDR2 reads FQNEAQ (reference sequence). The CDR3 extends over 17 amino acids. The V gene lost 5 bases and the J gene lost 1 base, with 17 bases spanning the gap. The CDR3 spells CASSLGGGTENTGELFF. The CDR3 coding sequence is TGTGCCAGCAGCCTCGGGGGCGGGACAGAGAACACCGGGGAGCTGTTTTTT.

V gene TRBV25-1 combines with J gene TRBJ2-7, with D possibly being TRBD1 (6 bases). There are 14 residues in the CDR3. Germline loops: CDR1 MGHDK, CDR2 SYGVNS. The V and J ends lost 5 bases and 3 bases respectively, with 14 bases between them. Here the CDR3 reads CASSLPGRGYEQYF. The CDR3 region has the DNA TGTGCCAGCAGTCTCCCCGGCAGGGGCTACGAGCAGTACTTC.

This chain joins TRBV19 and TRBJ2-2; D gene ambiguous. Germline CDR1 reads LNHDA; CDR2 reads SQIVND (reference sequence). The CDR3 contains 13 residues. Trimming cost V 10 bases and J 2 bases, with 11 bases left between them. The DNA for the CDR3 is TGTGCCACCACTGACAAAAACACCGGGGAGCTGTTTTTT. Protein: CATTDKNTGELFF. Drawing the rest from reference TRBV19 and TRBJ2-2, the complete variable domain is DGGITQSPKYLFRKEGQNVTLSCEQNLNHDAMYWYRQDPGQGLRLIYYSQIVNDFQKGDIAEGYSVSREKKESFPLTVTSAQKNPTAFYLCATTDKNTGELFFGEGSRLTVL.

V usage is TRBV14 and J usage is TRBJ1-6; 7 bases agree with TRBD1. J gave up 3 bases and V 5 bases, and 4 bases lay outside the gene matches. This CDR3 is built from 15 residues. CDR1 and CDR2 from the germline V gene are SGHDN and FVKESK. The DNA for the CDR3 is TGTGCCAGCAGCTTTCGGACAGGCTATAATTCACCCCTCCACTTT. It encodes CASSFRTGYNSPLHF.

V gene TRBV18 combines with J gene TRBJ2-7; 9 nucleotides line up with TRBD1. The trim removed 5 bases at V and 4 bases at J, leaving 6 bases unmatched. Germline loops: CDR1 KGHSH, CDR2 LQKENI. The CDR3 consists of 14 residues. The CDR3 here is CASSTGQGLYEQYF. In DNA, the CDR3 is TGTGCCAGCTCAACGGGACAGGGATTGTACGAGCAGTACTTC.

In DNA form, the CDR3 reads TGTGCCAGCAGCTCGACCCCATTGAACACCGGGGAGCTGTTTTTT. This translates into CASSSTPLNTGELFF. This sequence joins TRBV7-2 and TRBJ2-2; D remains ambiguous. Germline V CDR1 and CDR2: SGHTA, FQGNSA. This CDR3 region has 15 residues. Trimming cost V 4 bases and J 1 base, with 10 bases left between them.

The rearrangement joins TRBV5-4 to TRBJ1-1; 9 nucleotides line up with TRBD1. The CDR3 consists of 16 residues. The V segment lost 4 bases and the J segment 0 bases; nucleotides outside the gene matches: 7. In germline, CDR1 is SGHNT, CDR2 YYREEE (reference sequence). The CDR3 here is CASSRKTGGLNTEAFF. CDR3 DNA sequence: TGTGCCAGCAGCCGAAAGACAGGGGGGTTGAACACTGAAGCTTTCTTT.

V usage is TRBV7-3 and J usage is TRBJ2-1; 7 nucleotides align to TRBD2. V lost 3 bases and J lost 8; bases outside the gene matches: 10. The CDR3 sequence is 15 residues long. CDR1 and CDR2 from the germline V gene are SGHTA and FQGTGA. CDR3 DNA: TGTGCCAGCAGCTTCCGGCGGGGGTCGATAGATGAGCAGTTCTTC. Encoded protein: CASSFRRGSIDEQFF. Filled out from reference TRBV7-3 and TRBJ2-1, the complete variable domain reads GAGVSQTPSNKVTEKGKYVELRCDPISGHTALYWYRQSLGQGPEFLIYFQGTGAADDSGLPNDRFFAVRPEGSVSTLKIQRTERGDSAVYLCASSFRRGSIDEQFFGPGTRLTVL.

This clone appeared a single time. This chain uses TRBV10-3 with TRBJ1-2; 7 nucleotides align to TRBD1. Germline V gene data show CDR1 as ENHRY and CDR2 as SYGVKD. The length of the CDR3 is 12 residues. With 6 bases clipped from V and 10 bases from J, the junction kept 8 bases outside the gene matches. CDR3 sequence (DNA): TGTGCCATCAGCGGCGGGACAGTTGACTACACCTTC. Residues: CAISGGTVDYTF.

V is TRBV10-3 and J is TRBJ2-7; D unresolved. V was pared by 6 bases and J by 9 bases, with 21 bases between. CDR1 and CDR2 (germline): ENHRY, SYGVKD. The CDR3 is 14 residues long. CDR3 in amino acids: CAISRNAQAWWQYF. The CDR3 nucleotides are TGTGCCATCAGCAGGAACGCACAAGCTTGGTGGCAGTACTTC.

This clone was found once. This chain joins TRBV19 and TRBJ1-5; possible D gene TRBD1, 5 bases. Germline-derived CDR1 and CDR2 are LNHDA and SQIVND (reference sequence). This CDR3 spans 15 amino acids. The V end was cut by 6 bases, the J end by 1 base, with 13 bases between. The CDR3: CASSPIRDSNQPQHF. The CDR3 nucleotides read TGTGCCAGTAGCCCTATCCGGGACAGCAATCAGCCCCAGCATTTT.

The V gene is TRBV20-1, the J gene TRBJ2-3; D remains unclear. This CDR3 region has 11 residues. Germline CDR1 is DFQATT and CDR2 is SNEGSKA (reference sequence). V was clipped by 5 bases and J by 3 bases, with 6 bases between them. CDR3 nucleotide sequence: TGCAGTGCTGGACGTACAGATACGCAGTATTTT. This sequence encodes CSAGRTDTQYF.

The CDR3 region is CSVERVTRGDTQYF. CDR3 nucleotide sequence: TGCAGCGTTGAAAGGGTGACTCGGGGAGATACGCAGTATTTT. J is TRBJ2-3 and V is TRBV29-1, with D perhaps matching TRBD2 (5 bases). V was shortened by 2 bases and J by 5 bases, with 14 bases between the two germline ends. CDR1 SQVTM and CDR2 ANQGSEA come from the germline V gene. There are 14 residues in the CDR3.

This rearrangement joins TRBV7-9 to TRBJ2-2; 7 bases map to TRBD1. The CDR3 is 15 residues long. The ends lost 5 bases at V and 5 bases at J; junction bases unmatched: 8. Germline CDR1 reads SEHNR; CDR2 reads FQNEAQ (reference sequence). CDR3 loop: CASSPGTERTGELFF. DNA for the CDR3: TGTGCCAGCAGCCCGGGGACAGAGAGGACCGGGGAGCTGTTTTTT. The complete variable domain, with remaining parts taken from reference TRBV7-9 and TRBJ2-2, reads DTGVSQNPRHKITKRGQNVTFRCDPISEHNRLYWYRQTLGQGPEFLTYFQNEAQLEKSRLLSDRFSAERPKGSFSTLEIQRTEQGDSAMYLCASSPGTERTGELFFGEGSRLTVL.

DNA of the CDR3: TGTGCCAGTAGTAACGCGGGGAGATCCTACGAGCAGTACTTC. Translating it yields CASSNAGRSYEQYF. The V call is TRBV19, the J call TRBJ2-7; TRBD2 is a possible D gene (6 bases). CDR3 length: 14 amino acids. Germline CDR1 reads LNHDA; CDR2 reads SQIVND (reference sequence). Trimming left V 4 bases short and J 1 base short, with 11 bases between.

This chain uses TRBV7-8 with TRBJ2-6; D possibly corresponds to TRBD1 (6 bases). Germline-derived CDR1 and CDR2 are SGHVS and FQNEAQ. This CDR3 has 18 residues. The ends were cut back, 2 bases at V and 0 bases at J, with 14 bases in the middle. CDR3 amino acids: CASSLSYRARSGANVLTF. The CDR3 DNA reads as TGTGCCAGCAGCTTATCGTACAGGGCCCGCTCTGGGGCCAACGTCCTGACTTTC.

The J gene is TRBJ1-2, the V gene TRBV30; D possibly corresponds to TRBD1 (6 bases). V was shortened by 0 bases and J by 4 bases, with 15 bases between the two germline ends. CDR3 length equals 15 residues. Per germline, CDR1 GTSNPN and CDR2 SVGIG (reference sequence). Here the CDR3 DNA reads TGTGCCTGGAGTGTACTTGAACAGGGCCCCTATGGCTACACCTTC. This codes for CAWSVLEQGPYGYTF.

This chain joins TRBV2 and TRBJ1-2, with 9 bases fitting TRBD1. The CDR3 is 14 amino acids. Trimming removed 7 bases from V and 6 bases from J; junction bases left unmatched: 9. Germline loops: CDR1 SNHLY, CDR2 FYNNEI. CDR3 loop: CASTKDRGGHGYTF. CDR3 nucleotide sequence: TGTGCCAGCACTAAGGACAGGGGAGGCCATGGCTACACCTTC.

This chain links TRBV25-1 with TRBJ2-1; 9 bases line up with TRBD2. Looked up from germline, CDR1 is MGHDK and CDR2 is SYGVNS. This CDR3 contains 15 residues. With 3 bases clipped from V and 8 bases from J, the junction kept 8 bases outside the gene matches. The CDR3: CASSEGGRAADEQFF. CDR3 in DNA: TGTGCCAGCAGTGAGGGCGGGAGGGCCGCTGATGAGCAGTTCTTC. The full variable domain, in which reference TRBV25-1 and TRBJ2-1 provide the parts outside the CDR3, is EADIYQTPRYLVIGTGKKITLECSQTMGHDKMYWYQQDPGMELHLIHYSYGVNSTEKGDLSSESTVSRIRTEHFPLTLESARPSHTSQYLCASSEGGRAADEQFFGPGTRLTVL.

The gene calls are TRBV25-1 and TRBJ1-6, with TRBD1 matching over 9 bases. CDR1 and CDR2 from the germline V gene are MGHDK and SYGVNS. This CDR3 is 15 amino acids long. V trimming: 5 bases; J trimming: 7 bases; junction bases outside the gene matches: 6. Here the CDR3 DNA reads TGTGCCAGCAGTCCCCGGGACAGGGCGAATTCACCCCTCCACTTT. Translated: CASSPRDRANSPLHF.

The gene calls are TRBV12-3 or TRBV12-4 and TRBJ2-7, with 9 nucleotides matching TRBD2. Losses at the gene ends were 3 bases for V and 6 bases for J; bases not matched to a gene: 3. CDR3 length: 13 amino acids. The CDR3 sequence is CASSLLAGVEQYF. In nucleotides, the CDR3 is TGTGCCAGCAGTTTGTTAGCGGGAGTCGAGCAGTACTTC.